These 17 T cell receptor beta chains share one sample of origin, sequenced in a study of control samples from healthy donors and cancer patients. TCRdb keeps only in-frame clones here, not all; method: immunoSEQ multiplex PCR. The sample records some 150,000 clones, nearly 95% being singletons. The sample taken for sequencing was blood. These receptors were collected from a man in his fifties or sixties in good health.

This clone was found many times. This chain uses TRBV19 with TRBJ2-1; possible D gene TRBD1, 5 bases. Germline CDR1 reads LNHDA; CDR2 reads SQIVND (reference sequence). The CDR3 runs 16 residues. V was clipped by 2 bases and J by 6 bases, with 17 bases between them. The CDR3 bases are TGTGCCAGTAGTATACAGGGTGGGGTGGACCGCAATGAGCAGTTCTTC. Its translation is CASSIQGGVDRNEQFF.

The chain uses TRBV7-6 and TRBJ2-1; TRBD1 might be the D (5 bases). Germline lookup yields CDR1 SGHVS and CDR2 FNYEAQ. The CDR3 has 16 residues. V was trimmed by 2 bases and J by 5 bases, leaving 16 bases between them. In nucleotides, the CDR3 is TGTGCCAGCAGCTTATATTGGAACCAGGGAAACAATGAGCAGTTCTTC. Residues: CASSLYWNQGNNEQFF.

Of note for this clone: The junction departs from the called germline gene at one end, perhaps through a read error. The chain carries TRBV4-1 and TRBJ2-5; D might be TRBD2 (7 bases). The CDR3 is 18 amino acids. In germline, CDR1 is MGHRA, CDR2 YSYEKL. This CDR3 reads CASSEERGRGFRQETQYF. In DNA form, the CDR3 reads TGCGCCAGCAGCGAAGAGAGGGGGAGGGGGTTTCGGCAAGAGACCCAGTACTTC.

V gene TRBV19 combines with J gene TRBJ1-6; 9 bases align to TRBD1. V shed 6 bases, J shed 10 bases, and the junction held 10 bases outside the gene matches. Germline CDR1 is LNHDA and CDR2 is SQIVND (reference sequence). The CDR3 spans 15 residues. CDR3 amino acids: CASSRDRDFRSPLHF. CDR3 nucleotide sequence: TGTGCCAGTAGCCGGGACAGGGATTTCCGCTCACCCCTCCACTTT.

V gene TRBV5-1 combines with J gene TRBJ2-7, with 10 bases fitting TRBD2. There are 16 residues in the CDR3. V dropped 3 bases and J dropped 4; count of bases not matched to a gene: 10. Germline assignment: CDR1 SGHRS and CDR2 YFSETQ. The CDR3 reads CASSSFLAGEGYEQYF. CDR3 nucleotides: TGCGCCAGCAGCTCCTTTCTAGCGGGAGAAGGTTACGAGCAGTACTTC.

The J gene is TRBJ1-2, the V gene TRBV20-1; unclear D gene. V shed 5 bases and J shed 6 bases, with 10 bases lying between them. Germline V lookup: CDR1 DFQATT, CDR2 SNEGSKA (reference sequence). The CDR3 length is 11 residues. Written as DNA, the CDR3 is TGCAGTGCTCGAGGACCCCATGGCTACACCTTC. It specifies CSARGPHGYTF.

V and J are TRBV28 and TRBJ1-3, with 7 positions matching TRBD1. CDR1 and CDR2 from the germline V gene are MDHEN and SYDVKM. This CDR3 contains 17 residues. V gave up 5 bases and J gave up 0 bases; unmatched junction bases: 10. The chain's CDR3 is CASSRGTAGPSGNTIYF. The DNA for the CDR3 is TGTGCCAGCAGTCGAGGGACAGCGGGTCCCTCTGGAAACACCATATATTTT.

This rearrangement joins TRBV18 to TRBJ2-2; 9 nucleotides agree with TRBD1. From germline, CDR1 is KGHSH and CDR2 LQKENI. The CDR3 has 16 amino acids. Losses at the gene ends were 0 bases for V and 3 bases for J; bases not matched to a gene: 2. CDR3 sequence reads: CASSPPGTGYTGELFF. The DNA for the CDR3 is TGTGCCAGCTCACCACCCGGGACAGGGTACACCGGGGAGCTGTTTTTT.

A remark on this clone: This CDR3 is also generated by other DNA sequences in the sample. The V call is TRBV19, the J call TRBJ1-2, with TRBD1 matching over 7 bases. This CDR3 has 15 residues. CDR1 and CDR2 from the germline V gene are LNHDA and SQIVND (reference sequence). Trimming removed 3 bases from V and 1 base from J; junction bases left unmatched: 5. CDR3 DNA: TGTGCCAGTAGTATTGGAACAGGGGTTAACTATGGCTACACCTTC. Its protein is CASSIGTGVNYGYTF.

V usage is TRBV5-1 and J usage is TRBJ2-1; 8 nucleotides agree with TRBD2. The germline gives CDR1 SGHRS, CDR2 YFSETQ. V lost 0 bases and J lost 1; bases outside the gene matches: 6. The CDR3 contains 17 residues. In nucleotides, the CDR3 is TGCGCCAGCAGCTTGGCCGGGAGCGGGGGTTCCTACAATGAGCAGTTCTTC. It specifies CASSLAGSGGSYNEQFF.

V is TRBV7-2 and J is TRBJ1-1; possible D gene TRBD1, 5 bases. This CDR3 has 16 amino acids. The V gene lost 2 bases and the J gene lost 0 bases, with 13 bases spanning the gap. The germline V gene encodes CDR1 SGHTA and CDR2 FQGNSA. CDR3 DNA sequence: TGTGCCAGCAGCTTACCGTTGGGAGGGGTGAACACTGAAGCTTTCTTT. Its protein is CASSLPLGGVNTEAFF.

The table lists this clone with a few counts. The J gene is TRBJ1-6, the V gene TRBV7-2; 8 bases line up with TRBD1. Trimming at V came to 3 bases and at J to 9 bases, leaving 4 bases not matched to a gene. The germline CDR1 and CDR2 sequences are SGHTA and FQGNSA. CDR3 length: 14 residues. As DNA, the CDR3 is TGTGCCAGCAGCTTCGGACAGGGACTTTCACCCCTCCACTTT. This sequence encodes CASSFGQGLSPLHF.

The table lists this clone with a count of one. The chain combines TRBV14 with TRBJ2-2, with TRBD1 as a possible D gene (7 bases). V lost 4 bases and J lost 6, with 15 bases in between. CDR3 length: 15 amino acids. Germline loops: CDR1 SGHDN, CDR2 FVKESK. CDR3 sequence (DNA): TGTGCCAGCAGCCCCAGGGGGGACCGCCCCGGGGAGCTGTTTTTT. Translation gives CASSPRGDRPGELFF.

The chain joins TRBV7-9 to TRBJ2-7; TRBD1 matches 10 bases. Germline V lookup: CDR1 SEHNR, CDR2 FQNEAQ (reference sequence). The CDR3 is 15 amino acids. The trim removed 4 bases at V and 5 bases at J, leaving 8 bases unmatched. In nucleotides, the CDR3 is TGTGCCAGCAGCTGGGGGGACAGGGGTATCCACGAGCAGTACTTC. Protein sequence: CASSWGDRGIHEQYF.

The chain recombines TRBV2 with TRBJ1-5, with 11 bases matching TRBD1. Germline V gene sequence: CDR1 SNHLY, CDR2 FYNNEI. The CDR3 contains 17 residues. The V segment lost 0 bases and the J segment 5 bases; nucleotides outside the gene matches: 6. The CDR3 region has the DNA TGTGCCAGCAGTGAAGCGGGACAGGGGGAAGGTTATCAGCCCCAGCATTTT. This encodes CASSEAGQGEGYQPQHF.

The V gene is TRBV5-1, the J gene TRBJ1-4, with D perhaps TRBD1 (6 bases). CDR3 length: 16 residues. In germline, CDR1 is SGHRS, CDR2 YFSETQ. V lost 3 bases to trimming and J lost 0 bases, with 12 bases between them. The CDR3 here is CASSSGQPATNEKLFF. The DNA for the CDR3 is TGCGCCAGCAGCTCCGGACAGCCGGCAACTAATGAAAAACTGTTTTTT.

This sequence joins TRBV19 and TRBJ2-5; D is undetermined. V was cut by 3 bases and J by 5 bases, with 10 bases left in between. CDR1 and CDR2 (germline): LNHDA, SQIVND (reference sequence). This CDR3 has 13 amino acids. CDR3 nucleotides: TGTGCCAGTAGTATCGGCAGGTTTGAGACCCAGTACTTC. It encodes CASSIGRFETQYF.